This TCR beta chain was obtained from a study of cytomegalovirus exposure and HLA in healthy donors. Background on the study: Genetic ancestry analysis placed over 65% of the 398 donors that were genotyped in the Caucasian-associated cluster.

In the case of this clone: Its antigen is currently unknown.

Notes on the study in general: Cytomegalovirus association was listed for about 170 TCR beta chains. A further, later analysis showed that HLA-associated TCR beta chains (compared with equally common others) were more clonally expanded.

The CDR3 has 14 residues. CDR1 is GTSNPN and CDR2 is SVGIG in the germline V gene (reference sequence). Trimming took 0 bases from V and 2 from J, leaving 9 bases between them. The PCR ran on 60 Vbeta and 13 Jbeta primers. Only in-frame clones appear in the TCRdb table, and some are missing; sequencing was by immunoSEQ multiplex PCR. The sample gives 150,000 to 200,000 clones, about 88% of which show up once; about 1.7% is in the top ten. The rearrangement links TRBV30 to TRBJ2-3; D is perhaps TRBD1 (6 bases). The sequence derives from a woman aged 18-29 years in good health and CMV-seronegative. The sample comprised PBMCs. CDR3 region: CAWSVQGVTDTQYF. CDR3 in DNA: TGTGCCTGGAGTGTACAGGGCGTCACAGATACGCAGTATTTT.